The rows below give T cell receptor beta chains drawn from one sample of a study of cytomegalovirus exposure and HLA in healthy donors. Sequencing was performed with immunoSEQ multiplex PCR; in TCRdb, only in-frame clones are kept and a portion is missing. Here the sample spans some 140,000 clones, around 90% being singletons. Sequencing input: PBMCs. Receptors were obtained from a woman between 25 and 40 years old in good health and CMV-seropositive. The CDR3 runs from the conserved cysteine through the conserved F or W. A D gene is named only where the DNA matches it firmly. Only some rows state a clone size, as once, few, many or a class for expanded clones.

abundance	v_gene	d_gene	j_gene	CDR3aa	CDR3nt
-	TRBV5-1	-	TRBJ2-7	CASSLQGGNYEQYF	TGCGCCAGCAGCTTACAGGGAGGGAACTACGAGCAGTACTTC
-	TRBV6-1	-	TRBJ1-6	CASTSSSPLHF	TGTGCCAGCACTTCGTCTTCACCCCTCCACTTT
-	TRBV9	-	TRBJ2-4	CASSSGSNIQYF	TGTGCCAGCAGCTCGGGGAGCAACATTCAGTACTTC
-	TRBV4-1	TRBD1	TRBJ1-4	CASSSWDRDEKLFF	TGCGCCAGCAGCTCATGGGACAGGGATGAAAAACTGTTTTTT
once	TRBV7-9	TRBD2	TRBJ2-1	CASSTGGLAGGSEDNEQFF	TGTGCCAGCAGCACGGGGGGTCTAGCGGGAGGCTCAGAGGACAATGAGCAGTTCTTC
-	TRBV18	-	TRBJ1-2	CASSPVKGLSYGYTF	TGTGCCAGCTCACCAGTTAAGGGGCTAAGCTATGGCTACACCTTC
-	TRBV15	-	TRBJ2-6	CATSRQRHNSGANVLTF	TGTGCCACCAGCAGACAGCGGCATAACTCTGGGGCCAACGTCCTGACTTTC
-	TRBV27	-	TRBJ2-7	CASSLSYEQYF	TGTGCCAGCAGTCTATCCTACGAGCAGTACTTC
-	TRBV5-4	TRBD1	TRBJ2-1	CASSLASGTGVHNEQFF	TGTGCCAGCAGCCTTGCGTCCGGGACAGGGGTCCACAATGAGCAGTTCTTC
-	TRBV5-1	-	TRBJ1-1	CASSLTPDRQSEAFF	TGCGCCAGCAGCTTAACCCCGGACAGACAGTCTGAAGCTTTCTTT
-	TRBV18	TRBD2	TRBJ2-5	CASSPFQRGGETQYF	TGTGCCAGCTCACCATTCCAGCGGGGAGGGGAGACCCAGTACTTC
-	TRBV6-5	-	TRBJ2-7	CASSYSIPVSYEQYF	TGTGCCAGCAGTTACTCGATCCCGGTCTCCTACGAGCAGTACTTC
-	TRBV2	-	TRBJ1-2	CASSEVGDHGGTF	TGTGCCAGCAGTGAAGTGGGAGACCACGGGGGGACCTTC
-	TRBV5-8	-	TRBJ2-7	CASSWTDRTEQYF	TGTGCCAGCAGCTGGACAGACAGGACCGAGCAGTACTTC
few	TRBV28	-	TRBJ1-5	CASSPETPEQPQHF	TGTGCCAGCAGTCCGGAGACCCCTGAACAGCCCCAGCATTTT
once	TRBV6-1	-	TRBJ2-5	CASSELRRGEETQYF	TGTGCCAGCAGTGAACTAAGGCGGGGCGAAGAGACCCAGTACTTC
-	TRBV2	TRBD1	TRBJ2-1	CARATGVGEQFF	TGTGCCAGAGCGACAGGGGTGGGTGAGCAGTTCTTC
-	TRBV19	TRBD2	TRBJ2-1	CASSSTSGGYNEQFF	TGTGCCAGTAGTTCCACTAGCGGGGGATACAATGAGCAGTTCTTC
-	TRBV5-5	-	TRBJ2-2	CASSLVGGPGELFF	TGTGCCAGCAGCTTGGTCGGTGGGCCCGGGGAGCTGTTTTTT
-	TRBV19	-	TRBJ1-1	CASSINWQGTEAFF	TGTGCCAGTAGTATAAATTGGCAGGGAACTGAAGCTTTCTTT
-	TRBV19	TRBD1	TRBJ1-1	CASSMGRQGRAFF	TGTGCCAGTAGTATGGGAAGACAGGGTAGAGCTTTCTTT
-	TRBV5-4	-	TRBJ2-7	CASSLDSGGVREQYF	TGTGCCAGCAGCTTGGACTCCGGCGGGGTCCGCGAGCAGTACTTC
-	TRBV29-1	TRBD2	TRBJ2-7	CSVWIRLRGVSYEQYF	TGCAGCGTTTGGATCCGCCTCCGGGGGGTCTCCTACGAGCAGTACTTC
-	TRBV11-2	TRBD2	TRBJ2-5	CASSLEYRTSRTITQYF	TGTGCCAGCAGCTTAGAGTATCGGACTAGCCGAACGATCACCCAGTACTTC
once	TRBV15	TRBD2	TRBJ2-5	CATSRGSFSGGSQETQYF	TGTGCCACCAGCAGAGGGTCTTTCAGCGGGGGGTCCCAAGAGACCCAGTACTTC
-	TRBV5-1	-	TRBJ1-3	CASNPAPGDGNTIYF	TGCGCCAGCAACCCCGCTCCAGGGGACGGAAACACCATATATTTT
-	TRBV5-4	TRBD2	TRBJ2-2	CASSRNPGLDVTGELFF	TGTGCCAGCAGCAGGAACCCGGGACTAGATGTCACCGGGGAGCTGTTTTTT
-	TRBV4-2	-	TRBJ1-2	CASSQEGWEDYHYGGYTF	TGTGCCAGCAGCCAAGAGGGCTGGGAGGATTACCATTATGGAGGCTACACCTTC
-	TRBV6-5	-	TRBJ1-2	CASSYHRGYYGYTF	TGTGCCAGCAGTTACCATCGGGGGTACTATGGCTACACCTTC
-	TRBV27	TRBD2	TRBJ2-1	CASSPYSGRARNEQFF	TGTGCCAGCAGTCCGTACAGCGGGAGGGCTCGCAATGAGCAGTTCTTC
-	TRBV11-2	TRBD2	TRBJ2-2	CASSRTSGSPGELFF	TGTGCCAGCAGCCGGACTAGCGGGAGCCCCGGGGAGCTGTTTTTT
-	TRBV19	-	TRBJ1-5	CASSIGWSQPQHF	TGTGCCAGTAGTATAGGGTGGAGTCAGCCCCAGCATTTT
once	TRBV25-1	TRBD2	TRBJ2-1	CATSPGGEQFF	TGTGCCACCTCCCCGGGAGGAGAGCAGTTCTTC
-	TRBV2	-	TRBJ1-5	CASSEQGINQPQHF	TGTGCCAGCAGTGAACAGGGCATCAATCAGCCCCAGCATTTT
-	TRBV28	-	TRBJ1-1	CASSAESRYKTEAFF	TGTGCCAGCAGTGCCGAATCTCGGTATAAGACTGAAGCTTTCTTT
-	TRBV5-1	-	TRBJ1-1	CASSLDGGTEAFF	TGCGCCAGCAGCCTCGACGGGGGCACTGAAGCTTTCTTT
-	TRBV4-1	-	TRBJ2-1	CASSQAGLQFF	TGCGCCAGCAGCCAGGCGGGACTGCAGTTCTTC
-	TRBV28	TRBD1	TRBJ2-7	CASNTPGQGMYEQYF	TGTGCCAGCAATACCCCGGGACAGGGGATGTACGAGCAGTACTTC
once	TRBV7-9	-	TRBJ1-5	CASSKAVQPQHF	TGTGCCAGCAGCAAAGCCGTTCAGCCCCAGCATTTT
-	TRBV28	-	TRBJ1-1	CASSNSMNTEAFF	TGTGCCAGCAGCAACTCGATGAACACTGAAGCTTTCTTT
few	TRBV5-6	-	TRBJ2-3	CASSRFRADTQYF	TGTGCCAGCAGCCGATTCAGGGCAGATACGCAGTATTTT
few	TRBV18	TRBD1	TRBJ1-2	CASSPGQGGLPGYNYGYTF	TGTGCCAGCTCACCAGGACAGGGGGGCCTCCCCGGTTATAACTATGGCTACACCTTC
-	TRBV2	-	TRBJ2-5	CASREETQYF	TGTGCCAGCCGGGAAGAGACCCAGTACTTC
-	TRBV2	-	TRBJ2-3	CASSIERLETQYF	TGTGCCAGCAGTATCGAGCGGTTAGAAACGCAGTATTTT
once	TRBV18	TRBD2	TRBJ2-3	CASSSRTSGWVNTQYF	TGTGCCAGCTCATCTCGGACTAGCGGGTGGGTGAATACGCAGTATTTT
once	TRBV10-3	TRBD1	TRBJ1-3	CAIGGQGRSGNTIYF	TGTGCCATCGGCGGACAGGGACGGTCCGGAAACACCATATATTTT
-	TRBV27	-	TRBJ1-3	CASSSPGAGNTIYF	TGTGCCAGCAGTTCCCCGGGAGCTGGAAACACCATATATTTT
-	TRBV4-2	TRBD1	TRBJ2-1	CASSQEQGPYNEQFF	TGTGCCAGCAGCCAAGAACAGGGGCCGTACAATGAGCAGTTCTTC
-	TRBV28	-	TRBJ2-1	CASSLSTTYNEQFF	TGTGCCAGCAGTTTATCTACTACCTACAATGAGCAGTTCTTC
-	TRBV13	TRBD1	TRBJ2-3	CASSLGQGSRDTQYF	TGTGCCAGCAGCCTCGGACAGGGGTCGAGAGATACGCAGTATTTT